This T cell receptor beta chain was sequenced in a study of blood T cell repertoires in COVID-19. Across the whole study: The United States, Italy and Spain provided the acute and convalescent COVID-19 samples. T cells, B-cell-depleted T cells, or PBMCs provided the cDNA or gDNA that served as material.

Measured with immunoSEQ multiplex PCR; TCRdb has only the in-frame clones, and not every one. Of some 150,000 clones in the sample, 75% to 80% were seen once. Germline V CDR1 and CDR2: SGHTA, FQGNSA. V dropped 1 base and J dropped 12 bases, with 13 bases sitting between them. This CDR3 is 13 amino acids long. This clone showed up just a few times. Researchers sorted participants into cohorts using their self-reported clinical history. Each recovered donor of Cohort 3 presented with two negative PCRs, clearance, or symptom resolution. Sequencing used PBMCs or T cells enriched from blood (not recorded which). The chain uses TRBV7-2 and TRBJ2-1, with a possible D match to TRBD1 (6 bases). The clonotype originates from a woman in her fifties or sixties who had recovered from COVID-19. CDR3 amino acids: CASSLGEQGRQFF. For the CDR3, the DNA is TGTGCCAGCAGCTTAGGGGAACAGGGAAGGCAGTTCTTC.